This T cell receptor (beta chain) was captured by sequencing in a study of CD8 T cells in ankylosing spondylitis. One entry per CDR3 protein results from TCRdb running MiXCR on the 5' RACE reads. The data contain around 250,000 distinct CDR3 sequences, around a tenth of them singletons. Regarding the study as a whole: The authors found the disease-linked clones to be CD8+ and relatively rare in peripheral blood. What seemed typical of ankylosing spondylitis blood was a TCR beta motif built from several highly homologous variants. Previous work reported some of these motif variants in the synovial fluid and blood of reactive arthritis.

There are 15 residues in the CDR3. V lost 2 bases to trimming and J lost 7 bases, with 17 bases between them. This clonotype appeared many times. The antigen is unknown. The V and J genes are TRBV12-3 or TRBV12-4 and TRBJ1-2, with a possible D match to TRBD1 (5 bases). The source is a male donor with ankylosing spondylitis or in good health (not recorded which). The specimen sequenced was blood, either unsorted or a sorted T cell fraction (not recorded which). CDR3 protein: CASSLSGPPLGGYTF. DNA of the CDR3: TGTGCCAGCAGTTTATCGGGGCCACCTCTTGGTGGCTACACCTTC.